The rows below give T cell receptor beta chains drawn from one sample of a study of siplizumab effects on memory and regulatory T cells. Assay used: immunoSEQ multiplex PCR; TCRdb lists only in-frame clones, some missing. The repertoire holds tens of thousands of clones, with around 95% as singletons. The sample consisted of naive CD4+ T cells sorted from blood. These receptors were obtained from a human donor in good health. Both conserved end residues are part of each CDR3. A D gene is named only where the DNA matches it firmly. Clone sizes are given selectively: once, few, many, or a class where the clone is expanded.

v_gene: TRBV18; j_gene: TRBJ1-6; abundance: .; d_gene: .; CDR3aa: CASSREAARFDSPLHF; CDR3nt: TGTGCCAGCTCACGGGAAGCGGCTAGATTTGATTCACCCCTCCACTTT
v_gene: TRBV19; j_gene: TRBJ1-5; abundance: .; d_gene: .; CDR3aa: CASTSRLNNQPQHF; CDR3nt: TGTGCCAGTACGTCCAGGCTGAACAATCAGCCCCAGCATTTT
v_gene: TRBV7-2; j_gene: TRBJ1-6; abundance: .; d_gene: .; CDR3aa: CASSFMKDLHF; CDR3nt: TGTGCCAGCAGCTTTATGAAGGACCTCCACTTT
v_gene: TRBV4-3; j_gene: TRBJ1-3; abundance: .; d_gene: .; CDR3aa: CASSQARGDSGNTIYF; CDR3nt: TGCGCCAGCAGCCAAGCTCGAGGAGACTCTGGAAACACCATATATTTT
v_gene: TRBV2; j_gene: TRBJ2-5; abundance: .; d_gene: TRBD1; CDR3aa: CASYGQVETQYF; CDR3nt: TGTGCCTCCTACGGACAGGTGGAGACCCAGTACTTC
v_gene: TRBV18; j_gene: TRBJ2-7; abundance: .; d_gene: TRBD1; CDR3aa: CASSPGQGITAYEQYF; CDR3nt: TGTGCCAGCTCACCAGGACAGGGGATTACAGCCTACGAGCAGTACTTC
v_gene: TRBV5-4; j_gene: TRBJ2-7; abundance: .; d_gene: TRBD2; CDR3aa: CASSSGGLYEQYF; CDR3nt: TGTGCCAGCAGCTCGGGGGGGCTCTACGAGCAGTACTTC
v_gene: TRBV29-1; j_gene: TRBJ2-4; abundance: .; d_gene: TRBD1; CDR3aa: CSGRQGNIQYF; CDR3nt: TGCAGCGGAAGACAGGGAAACATTCAGTACTTC
v_gene: TRBV19; j_gene: TRBJ2-5; abundance: .; d_gene: .; CDR3aa: CASSIDSPRKTQYF; CDR3nt: TGTGCCAGTAGTATAGACTCTCCAAGAAAGACCCAGTACTTC
v_gene: TRBV18; j_gene: TRBJ1-4; abundance: .; d_gene: TRBD1; CDR3aa: CASSLGQDEKLFF; CDR3nt: TGTGCCAGCTCACTGGGACAGGATGAAAAACTGTTTTTT
v_gene: TRBV7-7; j_gene: TRBJ1-2; abundance: .; d_gene: TRBD1; CDR3aa: CASSQEGTGGDYGYTF; CDR3nt: TGTGCCAGCAGCCAAGAGGGGACAGGGGGAGACTATGGCTACACCTTC
v_gene: TRBV4-2; j_gene: TRBJ2-2; abundance: .; d_gene: .; CDR3aa: CASSQAIGGLNTGELFF; CDR3nt: TGTGCCAGCAGCCAAGCCATCGGGGGTCTAAACACCGGGGAGCTGTTTTTT
v_gene: TRBV7-9; j_gene: TRBJ2-7; abundance: .; d_gene: TRBD1; CDR3aa: CASSPQGAGPYEQYF; CDR3nt: TGTGCCAGCAGCCCTCAGGGGGCAGGGCCCTACGAGCAGTACTTC
v_gene: TRBV6-6; j_gene: TRBJ1-2; abundance: .; d_gene: TRBD1; CDR3aa: CASSPGQGRFRGYTF; CDR3nt: TGTGCCAGCAGCCCGGGACAGGGCCGGTTCCGGGGCTACACCTTC
v_gene: TRBV25-1; j_gene: TRBJ1-1; abundance: .; d_gene: .; CDR3aa: CANPARAEAFF; CDR3nt: TGTGCCAACCCGGCCCGGGCTGAAGCTTTCTTT
v_gene: TRBV10-3; j_gene: TRBJ2-7; abundance: .; d_gene: .; CDR3aa: CAISGWIGGKDEQYF; CDR3nt: TGTGCCATCAGTGGTTGGATAGGGGGGAAAGACGAGCAGTACTTC
v_gene: TRBV10-3; j_gene: TRBJ2-1; abundance: .; d_gene: .; CDR3aa: CAISESAGPGQQFF; CDR3nt: TGTGCCATCAGTGAGTCGGCAGGGCCCGGCCAGCAGTTCTTC
v_gene: TRBV7-2; j_gene: TRBJ2-6; abundance: .; d_gene: .; CDR3aa: CASSLGHSGANVLTF; CDR3nt: TGTGCCAGCAGCTTAGGGCACTCTGGGGCCAACGTCCTGACTTTC
v_gene: TRBV4-3; j_gene: TRBJ2-7; abundance: .; d_gene: TRBD2; CDR3aa: CASSQVGSGLEF; CDR3nt: TGCGCCAGCAGCCAAGTAGGTAGCGGACTAGAATTC
v_gene: TRBV5-6; j_gene: TRBJ1-1; abundance: .; d_gene: .; CDR3aa: CASSSESRNTEAFF; CDR3nt: TGTGCCAGCAGCTCTGAGTCGAGGAACACTGAAGCTTTCTTT
v_gene: TRBV7-6; j_gene: TRBJ2-2; abundance: once; d_gene: TRBD1; CDR3aa: CASSLANRGTGELFF; CDR3nt: TGTGCCAGCAGCTTAGCGAACAGGGGCACCGGGGAGCTGTTTTTT
v_gene: TRBV27; j_gene: TRBJ1-2; abundance: .; d_gene: .; CDR3aa: CASSLSGTGYGYTF; CDR3nt: TGTGCCAGCAGTTTATCGGGAACAGGCTATGGCTACACCTTC
v_gene: TRBV19; j_gene: TRBJ2-6; abundance: .; d_gene: .; CDR3aa: CASSISRGTFTGANVLTF; CDR3nt: TGTGCCAGTAGTATATCCAGAGGGACGTTCACTGGGGCCAACGTCCTGACTTTC
v_gene: TRBV4-1; j_gene: TRBJ1-3; abundance: .; d_gene: TRBD1; CDR3aa: CASSQGDRAGNTIYF; CDR3nt: TGCGCCAGCAGCCAAGGGGACAGGGCTGGAAACACCATATATTTT
v_gene: TRBV6-6; j_gene: TRBJ2-1; abundance: .; d_gene: TRBD2; CDR3aa: CASSYAPSGGANEQFF; CDR3nt: TGTGCCAGCAGTTACGCCCCTAGCGGGGGGGCCAATGAGCAGTTCTTC